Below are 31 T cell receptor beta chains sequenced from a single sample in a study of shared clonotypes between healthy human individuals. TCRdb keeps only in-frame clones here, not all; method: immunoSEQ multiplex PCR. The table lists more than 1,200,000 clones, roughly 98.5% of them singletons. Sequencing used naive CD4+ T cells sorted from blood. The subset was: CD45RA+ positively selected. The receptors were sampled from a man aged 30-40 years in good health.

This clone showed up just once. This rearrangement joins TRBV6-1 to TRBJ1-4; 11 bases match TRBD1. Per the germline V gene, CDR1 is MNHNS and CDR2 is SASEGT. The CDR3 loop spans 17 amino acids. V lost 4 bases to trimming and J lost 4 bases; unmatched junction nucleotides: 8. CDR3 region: CASSAGTGGTINEKLFF. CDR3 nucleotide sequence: TGTGCCAGCAGTGCCGGGACAGGGGGTACGATTAATGAAAAACTGTTTTTT.

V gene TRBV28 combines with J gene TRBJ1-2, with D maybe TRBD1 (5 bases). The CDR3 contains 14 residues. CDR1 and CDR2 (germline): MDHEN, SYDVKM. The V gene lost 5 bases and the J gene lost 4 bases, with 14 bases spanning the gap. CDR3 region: CASSSTGTGYGYTF. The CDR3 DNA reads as TGTGCCAGCAGTAGTACCGGGACGGGCTATGGCTACACCTTC.

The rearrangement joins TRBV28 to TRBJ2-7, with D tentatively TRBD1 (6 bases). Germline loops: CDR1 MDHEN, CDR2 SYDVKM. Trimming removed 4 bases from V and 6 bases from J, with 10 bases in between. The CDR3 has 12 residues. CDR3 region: CASSSGVSEQYF. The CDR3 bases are TGTGCCAGCAGTTCAGGGGTAAGCGAGCAGTACTTC.

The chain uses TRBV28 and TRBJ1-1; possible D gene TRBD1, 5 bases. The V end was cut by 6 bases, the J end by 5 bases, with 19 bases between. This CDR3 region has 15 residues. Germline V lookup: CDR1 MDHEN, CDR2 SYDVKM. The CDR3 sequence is CASSLGRAWGTEAFF. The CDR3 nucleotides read TGTGCCAGCAGCCTGGGGAGGGCTTGGGGGACTGAAGCTTTCTTT.

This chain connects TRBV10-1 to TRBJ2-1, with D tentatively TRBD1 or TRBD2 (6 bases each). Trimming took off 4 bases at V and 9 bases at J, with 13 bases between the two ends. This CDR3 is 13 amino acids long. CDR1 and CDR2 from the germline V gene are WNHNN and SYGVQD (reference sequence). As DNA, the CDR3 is TGCGCCAGCAGTGGAGTCGGGGGCTTTGAGCAGTTCTTC. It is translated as CASSGVGGFEQFF.

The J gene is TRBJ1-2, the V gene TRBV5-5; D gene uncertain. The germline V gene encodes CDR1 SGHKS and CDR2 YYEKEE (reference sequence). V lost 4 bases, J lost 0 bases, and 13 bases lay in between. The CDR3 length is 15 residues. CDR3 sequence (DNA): TGTGCCAGCAGCCATGAGTCCGTAACTAACTATGGCTACACCTTC. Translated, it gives CASSHESVTNYGYTF.

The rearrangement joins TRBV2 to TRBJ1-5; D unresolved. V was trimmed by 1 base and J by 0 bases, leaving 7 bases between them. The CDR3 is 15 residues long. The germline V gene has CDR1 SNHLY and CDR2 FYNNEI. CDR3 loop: CASSEGVFSNQPQHF. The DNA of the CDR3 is TGTGCCAGCAGTGAAGGAGTGTTTAGCAATCAGCCCCAGCATTTT.

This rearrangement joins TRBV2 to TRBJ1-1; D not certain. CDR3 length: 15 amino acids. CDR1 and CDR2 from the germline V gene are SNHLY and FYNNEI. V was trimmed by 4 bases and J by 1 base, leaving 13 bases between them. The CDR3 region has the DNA TGTGCCAGCAGTGGGTTCGGAGCACCGAACACTGAAGCTTTCTTT. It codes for CASSGFGAPNTEAFF.

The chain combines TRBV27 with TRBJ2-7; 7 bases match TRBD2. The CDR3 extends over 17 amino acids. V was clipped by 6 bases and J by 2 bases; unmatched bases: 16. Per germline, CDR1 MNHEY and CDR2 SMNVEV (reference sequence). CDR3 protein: CASRLRYFGGGPYEQYF. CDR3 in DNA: TGTGCCAGCAGACTTCGATATTTTGGGGGAGGGCCCTACGAGCAGTACTTC.

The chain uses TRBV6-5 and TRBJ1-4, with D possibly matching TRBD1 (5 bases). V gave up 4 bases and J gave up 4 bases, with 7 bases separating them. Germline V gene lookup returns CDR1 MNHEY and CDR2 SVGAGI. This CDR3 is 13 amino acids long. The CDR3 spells CASSSQGNEKLFF. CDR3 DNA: TGTGCCAGCAGTTCCCAGGGTAATGAAAAACTGTTTTTT.

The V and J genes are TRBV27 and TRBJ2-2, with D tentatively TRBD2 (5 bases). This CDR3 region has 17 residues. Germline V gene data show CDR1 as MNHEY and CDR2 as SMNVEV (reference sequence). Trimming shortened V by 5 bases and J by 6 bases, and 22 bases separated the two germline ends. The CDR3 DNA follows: TGTGCCAGCAGTCCCGCCCGGGGTAGCGAGAGATCCGGGGAGCTGTTTTTT. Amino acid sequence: CASSPARGSERSGELFF.

This CDR3 is CASSLVEGLGELFF. CDR3 bases: TGCGCCAGCAGCTTGGTGGAGGGGCTCGGGGAGCTGTTTTTT. The chain joins TRBV5-1 to TRBJ2-2, with D possibly being TRBD2 (6 bases). The length of the CDR3 is 14 residues. The germline V and J ends were trimmed by 0 bases and 7 bases, with 10 bases remaining between them. The germline V gene has CDR1 SGHRS and CDR2 YFSETQ.

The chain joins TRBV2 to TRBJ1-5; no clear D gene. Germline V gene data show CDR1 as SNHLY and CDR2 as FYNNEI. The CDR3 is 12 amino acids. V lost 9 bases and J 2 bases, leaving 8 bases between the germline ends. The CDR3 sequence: CASQDGNQPQHF. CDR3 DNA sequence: TGTGCCAGTCAAGACGGCAATCAGCCCCAGCATTTT.

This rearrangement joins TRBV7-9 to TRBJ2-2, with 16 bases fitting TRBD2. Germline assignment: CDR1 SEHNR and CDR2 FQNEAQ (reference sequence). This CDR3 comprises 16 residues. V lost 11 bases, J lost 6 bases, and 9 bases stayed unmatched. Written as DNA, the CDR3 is TGTGCCCCGGGACTAGCGGGGGGGGGCCCCCCCGGGGAGCTGTTTTTT. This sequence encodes CAPGLAGGGPPGELFF.

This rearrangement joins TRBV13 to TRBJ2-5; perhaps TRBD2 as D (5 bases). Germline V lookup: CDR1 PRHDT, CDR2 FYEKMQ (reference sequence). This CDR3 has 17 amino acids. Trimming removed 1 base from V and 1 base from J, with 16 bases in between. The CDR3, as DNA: TGTGCCAGCAGCTTAGCCGGTAGGAGGATTCTCCAAGAGACCCAGTACTTC. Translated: CASSLAGRRILQETQYF. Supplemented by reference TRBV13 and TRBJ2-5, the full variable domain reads AAGVIQSPRHLIKEKRETATLKCYPIPRHDTVYWYQQGPGQDPQFLISFYEKMQSDKGSIPDRFSAQQFSDYHSELNMSSLELGDSALYFCASSLAGRRILQETQYFGPGTRLLVL.

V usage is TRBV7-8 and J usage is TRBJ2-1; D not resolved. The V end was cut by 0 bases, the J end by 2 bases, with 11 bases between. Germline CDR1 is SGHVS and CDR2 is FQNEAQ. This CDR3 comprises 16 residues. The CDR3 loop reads CASSLARLDPYNEQFF. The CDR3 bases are TGTGCCAGCAGCTTAGCTCGTCTGGACCCCTACAATGAGCAGTTCTTC.

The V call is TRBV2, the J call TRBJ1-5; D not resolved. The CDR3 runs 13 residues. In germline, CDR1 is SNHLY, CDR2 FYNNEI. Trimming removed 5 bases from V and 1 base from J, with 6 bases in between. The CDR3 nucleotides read TGTGCCAGCAGTATGGGGAGCAATCAGCCCCAGCATTTT. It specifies CASSMGSNQPQHF.

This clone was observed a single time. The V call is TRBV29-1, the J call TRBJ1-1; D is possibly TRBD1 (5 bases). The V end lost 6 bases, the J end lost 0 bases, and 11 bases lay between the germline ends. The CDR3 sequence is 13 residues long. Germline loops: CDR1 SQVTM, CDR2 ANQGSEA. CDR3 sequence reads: CSVKQAVNTEAFF. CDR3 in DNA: TGCAGCGTCAAACAGGCGGTGAACACTGAAGCTTTCTTT.

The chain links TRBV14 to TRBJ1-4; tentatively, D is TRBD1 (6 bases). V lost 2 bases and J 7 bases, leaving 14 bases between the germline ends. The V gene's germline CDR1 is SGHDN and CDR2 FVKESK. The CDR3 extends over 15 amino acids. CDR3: CASSQSGARGEKLFF. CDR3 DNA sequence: TGTGCCAGCAGCCAATCAGGGGCGCGGGGTGAAAAACTGTTTTTT.

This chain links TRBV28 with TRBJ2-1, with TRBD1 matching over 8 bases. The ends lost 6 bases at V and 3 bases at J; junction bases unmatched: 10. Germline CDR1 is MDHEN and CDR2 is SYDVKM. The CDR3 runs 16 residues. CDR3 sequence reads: CASSPQGVGRYNEQFF. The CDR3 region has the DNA TGTGCCAGCAGCCCACAGGGGGTCGGGCGCTACAATGAGCAGTTCTTC.

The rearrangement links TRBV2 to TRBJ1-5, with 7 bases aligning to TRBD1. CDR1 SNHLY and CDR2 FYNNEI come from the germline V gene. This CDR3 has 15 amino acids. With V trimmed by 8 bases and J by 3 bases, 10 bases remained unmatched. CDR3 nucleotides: TGTGCCAGCGGACGGACAGGCCTTTCCAATCAGCCCCAGCATTTT. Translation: CASGRTGLSNQPQHF.

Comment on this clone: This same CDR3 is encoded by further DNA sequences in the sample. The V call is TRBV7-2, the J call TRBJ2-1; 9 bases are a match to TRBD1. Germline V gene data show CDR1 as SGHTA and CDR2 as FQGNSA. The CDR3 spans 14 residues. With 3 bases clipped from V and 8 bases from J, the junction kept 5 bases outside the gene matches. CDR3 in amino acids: CASSFDRGSDEQFF. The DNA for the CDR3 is TGTGCCAGCAGCTTTGACAGGGGGTCCGATGAGCAGTTCTTC.

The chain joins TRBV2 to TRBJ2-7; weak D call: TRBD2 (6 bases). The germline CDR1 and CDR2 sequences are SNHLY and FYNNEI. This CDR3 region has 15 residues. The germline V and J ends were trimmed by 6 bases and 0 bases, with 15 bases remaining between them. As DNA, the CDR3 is TGTGCCAGCAGCTCACCTAGCGTGAGCTCCTACGAGCAGTACTTC. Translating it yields CASSSPSVSSYEQYF. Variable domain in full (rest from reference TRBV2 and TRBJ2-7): EPEVTQTPSHQVTQMGQEVILRCVPISNHLYFYWYRQILGQKVEFLVSFYNNEISEKSEIFDDQFSVERPDGSNFTLKIRSTKLEDSAMYFCASSSPSVSSYEQYFGPGTRLTVT.

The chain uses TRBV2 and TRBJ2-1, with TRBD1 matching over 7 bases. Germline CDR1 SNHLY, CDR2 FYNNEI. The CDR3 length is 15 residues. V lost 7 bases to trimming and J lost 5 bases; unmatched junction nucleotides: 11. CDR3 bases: TGTGCCAGCAAGATTACAGGGGTTCGGAACAATGAGCAGTTCTTC. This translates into CASKITGVRNNEQFF.

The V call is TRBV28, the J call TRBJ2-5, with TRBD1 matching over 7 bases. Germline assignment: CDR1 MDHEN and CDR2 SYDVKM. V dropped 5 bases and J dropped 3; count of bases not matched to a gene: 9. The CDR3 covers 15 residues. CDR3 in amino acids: CASSGYRGGKETQYF. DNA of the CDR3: TGTGCCAGCAGTGGATACAGGGGTGGGAAAGAGACCCAGTACTTC.

The CDR3 sequence is CASSPPSEGRYEQYF. CDR3 sequence (DNA): TGTGCCAGCTCACCACCGTCGGAGGGGAGGTACGAGCAGTACTTC. This rearrangement joins TRBV18 to TRBJ2-7, with a weak D call TRBD2 (6 bases). Germline V CDR1 and CDR2: KGHSH, LQKENI. The CDR3 totals 15 residues. Trimming pared 0 bases from V and 4 bases from J, leaving 13 bases between.

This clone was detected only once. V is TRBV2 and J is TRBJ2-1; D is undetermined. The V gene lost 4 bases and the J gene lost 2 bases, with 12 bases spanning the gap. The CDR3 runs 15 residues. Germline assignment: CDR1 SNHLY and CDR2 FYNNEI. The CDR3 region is CASSGPLGPYNEQFF. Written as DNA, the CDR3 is TGTGCCAGCAGTGGGCCCCTAGGGCCCTACAATGAGCAGTTCTTC.

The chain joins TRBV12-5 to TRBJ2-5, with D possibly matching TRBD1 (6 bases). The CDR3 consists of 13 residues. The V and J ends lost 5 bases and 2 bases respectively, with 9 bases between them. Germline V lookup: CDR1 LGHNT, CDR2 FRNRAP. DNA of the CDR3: TGTGCTAGTGGTGCGACAGGTCAAGAGACCCAGTACTTC. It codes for CASGATGQETQYF. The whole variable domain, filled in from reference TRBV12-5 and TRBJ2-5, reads DARVTQTPRHKVTEMGQEVTMRCQPILGHNTVFWYRQTMMQGLELLAYFRNRAPLDDSGMPKDRFSAEMPDATLATLKIQPSEPRDSAVYFCASGATGQETQYFGPGTRLLVL.

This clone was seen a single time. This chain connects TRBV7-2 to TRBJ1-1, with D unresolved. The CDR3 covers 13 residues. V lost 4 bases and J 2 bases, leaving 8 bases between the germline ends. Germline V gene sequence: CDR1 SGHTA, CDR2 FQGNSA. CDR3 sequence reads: CASSWDRNTEAFF. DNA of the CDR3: TGTGCCAGCAGCTGGGATCGTAACACTGAAGCTTTCTTT.

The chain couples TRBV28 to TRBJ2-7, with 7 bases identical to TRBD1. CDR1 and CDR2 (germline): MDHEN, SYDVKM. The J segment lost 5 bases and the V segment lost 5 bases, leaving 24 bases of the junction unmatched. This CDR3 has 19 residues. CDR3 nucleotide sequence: TGTGCCAGCAGTGACCCCATGGGGGCAGGGGGTAACCCTCCAGACGAGCAGTACTTC. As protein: CASSDPMGAGGNPPDEQYF.

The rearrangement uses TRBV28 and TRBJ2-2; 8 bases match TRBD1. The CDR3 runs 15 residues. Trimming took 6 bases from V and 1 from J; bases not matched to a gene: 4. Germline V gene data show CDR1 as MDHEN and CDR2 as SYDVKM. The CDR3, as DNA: TGTGCCAGCAGGCGAGGGACAGGGAACACCGGGGAGCTGTTTTTT. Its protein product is CASRRGTGNTGELFF.